The source of this T cell receptor beta chain is a study of shared clonotypes between healthy human individuals. TCRdb's copy holds only in-frame clones and misses some; the assay was immunoSEQ multiplex PCR. The data show roughly 2.4 million clones, around 95% seen once. Trimming took off 7 bases at V and 2 bases at J, with 17 bases between the two ends. CDR3 length: 15 residues. Germline V gene lookup returns CDR1 LNHDA and CDR2 SQIVND (reference sequence). Material: naive CD4+ T cells sorted from blood. Specified subset: CD45RA+ positively selected. The clonotype was recovered from a man in his late teens or twenties in good health. The rearrangement links TRBV19 to TRBJ1-2; no clear D. The CDR3 DNA reads as TGTGCCAGTACCCCGACCCATGTGGCAAACTATGGCTACACCTTC. It specifies CASTPTHVANYGYTF. The full variable domain, in which reference TRBV19 and TRBJ1-2 provide the parts outside the CDR3, is DGGITQSPKYLFRKEGQNVTLSCEQNLNHDAMYWYRQDPGQGLRLIYYSQIVNDFQKGDIAEGYSVSREKKESFPLTVTSAQKNPTAFYLCASTPTHVANYGYTFGSGTRLTVV.